This section outlines one T cell receptor beta chain sequence together with its context. One entry per CDR3 protein results from TCRdb running MiXCR on the 5' RACE reads. The sample lists about 500,000 distinct CDR3 sequences, roughly a sixth seen once, with 17% in the top ten. The sample originates from a study of T cells after yellow fever vaccination. The source is a young man who received the YFV17D yellow fever vaccine. Sample: PBMCs, taken more than 4 days after the first yellow fever vaccination.

The CDR3 is CASSFRANYNEQFF. DNA of the CDR3: TGCGCCAGCAGCTTTCGAGCGAACTACAATGAGCAGTTCTTC. The J gene is TRBJ2-1, the V gene TRBV5-1; no reliable D call. Germline V lookup: CDR1 SGHRS, CDR2 YFSETQ. The CDR3 runs to 14 residues. V lost 2 bases to trimming and J lost 3 bases, with 9 bases between them.